This entry features one T cell receptor (beta chain) sequence. Its antigen has not been determined. Per-base quality was not reported, and no clone a single base away is much larger than it. The sample is drawn from a study of beta chain features in type 1 diabetes (dated by TCRdb to 2016 to 2018). About the investigation overall: Mean age, gender distribution, total cell number and subset yield were not different between patients and healthy donors. Naive and central memory subsets were obtained from all 30 or so donors, but regulatory and stem cell-like memory subsets were isolated from only 8 patients and roughly 8 healthy donors. A total of roughly 99 million sorted cells were examined across all samples, and the number of cells per subset was strongly correlated with RNA yield. The study compared TCRB repertoires of sorted circulating CD4+ T cell subsets between recently diagnosed type 1 diabetes patients and matched healthy donors. Paper-wide results and their limitations: Because the HLA sub-analyses included only small numbers of individuals, any influence of HLA type on TCRB rearrangement was left unresolved. Because cDNA rather than genomic DNA was sequenced, highly expressing activated cells could have been over-represented, although no difference in activation and CD3 levels was found between groups. Naive, central memory and regulatory TCRB repertoires appeared more similar among patients than among healthy donors. Type 1 diabetes patients showed a moderate but significant shortening of TCRB CDR3 length in all four CD4+ subsets. Shorter templates might have been favored by PCR, but patient and control samples were amplified and corrected together, so both groups would have been affected equally by any skew. Patients with type 1 diabetes made fewer insertions and deleted more nucleotides at VDJ recombination sites, implying thymic rearrangement abnormalities.

Each donor gave one peripheral blood draw, averaging approximately 120 mL, which was collected into heparinised tubes. Naive, central memory, regulatory and stem cell-like memory CD4+ T cells were sorted on a BD FACSAria II using a panel including CD45RO, CCR7, CD25, CD127, CD95 and CD27. Every sorted population had a purity above 95%. PBMCs were separated immediately by Lymphoprep density gradient centrifugation and were stained directly, without being cultured. Samples were stained and sorted in pairs, with one healthy donor and one patient per experiment, so that batch effects were minimized. V gives up 0 bases and J gives up 8 bases, and the segment between their germline ends measures 13 bases. Looking up the germline V gene yields CDR1 SQVTM and CDR2 ANQGSEA. From cysteine to phenylalanine, the CDR3 is 13 amino acids long. The DNA shown is the 39-base CDR3, in frame from base 1. The High Capacity cDNA Reverse Transcription Kit was used to reverse transcribe all of the isolated RNA, meaning that expressed TCRB transcripts were what got sequenced. Deep immunoSEQ sequencing was performed on naive, central memory and regulatory T cell samples, with an average of roughly 3.5 million total reads per sample. After sorted cells were lysed in RLT buffer, RNA was extracted with DNase-treated RNeasy Micro or Mini kits, with the choice depending on cell number. To prevent cross-contamination, every cell subset was processed on its own, while patient and healthy donor samples were processed together. Using the immunoSEQ multiplex PCR, TCRB sequences were amplified from cDNA into 87-bp fragments spanning the CDR3 region. Sequencing of the amplicons was performed on the Illumina HiSeq platform. The study's processing was this. PCR bias was corrected computationally using synthetic template baselines, and reads within Hamming distance 2 were collapsed, with unmergeable singletons discarded. By aligning reads against IMGT, V, D and J genes, CDR3 length, and insertions or deletions at six rearrangement sites were assigned. Within each subset, clonotype counts were normalized to the number of sorted cells before true diversity and Gini coefficients were calculated with the tcR R package. The overlap coefficient, calculated on TCRB nucleotide sequences, was used to measure repertoire sharing. As a proxy for the pre-selection repertoire, out-of-frame TCRB sequences from naive cells were analyzed. Held by TCRdb, this immuneACCESS table contains in-frame sequences only and omits some clones. Under half of the omission traces to an unresolved V gene where checked; the cause of the rest is unknown. The V and J calls and the clone size are those of that table, but D and trimming were determined from the DNA. The sample contains roughly 150,000 clones, roughly 63% of them found a single time. 0.08% to 0.095% of the sample is taken by the ten largest.

The material sequenced was naive CD4+ T cells from blood. Interpreted using the paper, the cell subset or site label stands for: true naive CD4+ T cells. The chain uses TRBV29-1 and TRBJ1-2, with the D gene uncertain. This clonotype was obtained from a man aged 25 to 45 with type 1 diabetes. The CDR3: CSVEDQESEGYTF. The base sequence is TGCAGCGTTGAAGATCAAGAGTCAGAGGGCTACACCTTC.